A selection of T cell receptor beta chains follows, all from one sample in a study of T cells in Graves' hyperthyroidism and ophthalmopathy. TCRdb reprocessed the multiplex PCR reads with MiXCR, giving one entry per CDR3 protein. Here the sample spans around 620,000 distinct CDR3 sequences, around 42% being singletons. The specimen sequenced was peripheral blood or thyroid tissue (not recorded which). The receptors were gathered from an adult woman with Graves' disease, either hyperthyroidism or ophthalmopathy (not recorded which). CDR3s include the opening cysteine and the closing phenylalanine or tryptophan. A D gene is named only where the DNA matches it firmly. Some rows have no size entry. The others give once, few or many, or a class for an expanded clone.

J gene	clone size	V gene	D gene	CDR3 protein	CDR3 DNA
TRBJ1-2	NA	TRBV29-1	TRBD1	CSPTGFDGYTF	TGCAGCCCGACAGGGTTCGATGGCTACACCTTC
TRBJ1-6	NA	TRBV7-9	NA	CASSSYGADHNSPLHF	TGTGCCAGCAGCTCATATGGGGCGGATCATAATTCACCCCTCCACTTT
TRBJ2-7	NA	TRBV15	TRBD2	CATSSPLVRGSLHEQYF	TGTGCCACCAGCAGCCCCCTTGTCCGCGGGAGTCTCCACGAGCAGTACTTC
TRBJ1-1	many	TRBV29-1	TRBD1	CSTGQGMNTEAFF	TGCAGCACGGGACAGGGAATGAACACTGAAGCTTTCTTT
TRBJ2-2	many	TRBV20-1	TRBD2	CSAPPSGTNTGELFF	TGCAGTGCCCCTCCTAGCGGGACTAACACCGGGGAGCTGTTTTTT
TRBJ2-2	NA	TRBV10-3	NA	CAICSAPFRGRGGELFF	NA
TRBJ1-5	NA	TRBV10-3	TRBD1	CAISDPGTDNQPQHF	TGTGCCATCAGTGACCCCGGGACAGACAATCAGCCCCAGCATTTT
TRBJ2-2	NA	TRBV7-2	NA	CASSGSRGSNTGELFF	TGTGCCAGCAGCGGATCCCGGGGTTCTAACACCGGGGAGCTGTTTTTT
TRBJ2-1	NA	TRBV9	TRBD2	CASSVDGRGNEQFF	TGTGCCAGCAGCGTAGACGGGAGGGGGAATGAGCAGTTCTTC
TRBJ1-2	many	TRBV20-1	NA	CSAQSPVGYTF	TGCAGTGCCCAAAGTCCGGTTGGCTACACCTTC
TRBJ2-5	once	TRBV5-1	TRBD2	CASSSGGAGSLETQYF	TGCGCCAGCAGCTCGGGGGGGGCGGGGAGTTTGGAGACCCAGTACTTC
TRBJ1-2	NA	TRBV9	TRBD1	CASSVMTGGSFYGYTF	TGTGCCAGCAGCGTCATGACAGGGGGCTCATTCTATGGCTACACCTTC
TRBJ2-7	NA	TRBV29-1	TRBD2	CSLAGEGYEQYF	TGCAGCCTCGCCGGGGAGGGCTACGAGCAGTACTTC
TRBJ1-5	NA	TRBV15	NA	CATSAGTTIGLSDQPQHF	TGTGCCACCAGCGCCGGGACAACCATCGGCCTTTCAGATCAGCCCCAGCATTTT
TRBJ1-4	NA	TRBV11-1	NA	CASSSPDGDNWEKLFF	TGTGCCAGCAGCTCACCGGACGGCGATAATTGGGAAAAACTGTTTTTT
TRBJ1-2	NA	TRBV5-1	NA	CASSLASGSYTF	TGCGCCAGCAGCTTGGCTAGCGGATCCTACACCTTC
TRBJ1-1	NA	TRBV10-3	TRBD1	CAIKNRGIAFF	TGTGCCATCAAGAACAGGGGTATAGCTTTCTTT
TRBJ1-4	many	TRBV5-1	TRBD1	CASSLGRGRTNEKLFF	TGCGCCAGCAGCTTGGGTAGGGGGCGAACTAATGAAAAACTGTTTTTT
TRBJ1-5	NA	TRBV6-1	NA	CASSYSRGTGDQPQHF	TGTGCCAGCAGTTACTCACGGGGGACGGGGGATCAGCCCCAGCATTTT
TRBJ2-7	many	TRBV29-1	NA	CSVEDLRGDLSYEQYF	TGCAGCGTTGAAGATCTTCGCGGAGACCTCTCCTACGAGCAGTACTTC
TRBJ1-1	NA	TRBV6-1	NA	CASRPIRDGGAEAFF	TGTGCCAGCAGACCAATCCGGGACGGGGGCGCTGAAGCTTTCTTT
TRBJ1-6	NA	TRBV15	NA	CATSRDGQGNSPLHF	TGTGCCACCAGCAGAGATGGTCAGGGGAATTCACCCCTCCACTTT
TRBJ2-7	NA	TRBV29-1	NA	CSVTSGTLLYEQYF	TGCAGCGTCACTTCCGGGACACTTCTCTACGAGCAGTACTTC
TRBJ2-2	many	TRBV19	NA	CASSPPGGRITGELFF	TGTGCCAGTAGTCCCCCCGGCGGCAGAATAACCGGGGAGCTGTTTTTT
TRBJ2-7	many	TRBV3-1	NA	CASSPVGAGSSYEQYF	TGTGCCAGCAGCCCGGTGGGGGCAGGGTCCTCCTACGAGCAGTACTTC
TRBJ1-2	NA	TRBV29-1	NA	CSLRNYGYTF	TGCAGTTTGAGAAACTATGGCTACACCTTC
TRBJ1-2	few	TRBV28	TRBD1	CASVETGAYGYTF	TGTGCTTCGGTCGAGACAGGGGCCTATGGCTACACCTTC
TRBJ2-7	few	TRBV7-2	NA	CASSLDHFEQYF	TGTGCCAGCAGCCTGGACCATTTCGAGCAGTACTTC
TRBJ1-2	NA	TRBV7-9	NA	CASSLGQPTNYGYTF	TGTGCCAGCAGCTTAGGACAGCCAACTAACTATGGCTACACCTTC
TRBJ1-1	once	TRBV7-2	TRBD1	CASSLGTGGGDTEAFF	TGTGCCAGCAGCTTAGGGACAGGGGGCGGAGACACTGAAGCTTTCTTT
TRBJ1-1	many	TRBV19	NA	CASKNTGQQNTEAFF	TGTGCCAGTAAGAATACGGGGCAGCAGAACACTGAAGCTTTCTTT
TRBJ1-1	many	TRBV19	NA	CASSAWQGNTEAFF	TGTGCCAGTAGTGCTTGGCAGGGGAACACTGAAGCTTTCTTT
TRBJ2-7	many	TRBV5-6	NA	CASSLGRALSYEQYF	TGTGCCAGCAGCTTGGGCAGGGCGCTTTCCTACGAGCAGTACTTC
TRBJ1-1	few	TRBV15	NA	CATSIKRNTEAFF	TGTGCCACCAGCATAAAGAGGAACACTGAAGCTTTCTTT
TRBJ2-7	once	TRBV15	NA	CATSKGEGREQYF	TGTGCCACCAGCAAGGGGGAGGGCCGTGAGCAGTACTTC
TRBJ2-7	few	TRBV24-1	TRBD2	CATSDSGNYEQYF	TGTGCCACCAGTGATAGCGGGAACTACGAGCAGTACTTC
TRBJ2-1	NA	TRBV3-1	TRBD2	CASSKDLREVAYNEQFF	TGTGCCAGCAGCAAAGATCTGCGGGAGGTCGCCTACAATGAGCAGTTCTTC
TRBJ1-6	many	TRBV6-5	TRBD1	CASSYTGGNSPLHF	TGTGCCAGCAGTTATACAGGGGGAAATTCACCCCTCCACTTT
TRBJ2-7	many	TRBV2	TRBD2	CASSGGLADSYEQYF	TGTGCCAGCAGCGGGGGACTAGCGGACTCCTACGAGCAGTACTTC
TRBJ1-6	NA	TRBV25-1	NA	CASSQDRRKLHSPLHF	TGTGCCAGCAGCCAAGATCGGAGGAAGCTACATTCACCCCTCCACTTT
TRBJ1-5	NA	TRBV7-8	NA	CASSSGRRDQPQHF	TGTGCCAGCAGCTCCGGGCGCAGGGATCAGCCCCAGCATTTT
TRBJ1-4	once	TRBV29-1	TRBD1	CSVVSGTGGEKLFF	TGCAGCGTTGTTAGCGGGACAGGGGGTGAAAAACTGTTTTTT
TRBJ1-4	many	TRBV5-1	NA	CASSPSRGIDPTHEKLFF	TGCGCCAGCAGCCCCTCTAGGGGAATAGACCCAACTCATGAAAAACTGTTTTTT
TRBJ2-2	many	TRBV2	NA	CASGISNTGELFF	TGTGCCAGCGGCATTTCGAACACCGGGGAGCTGTTTTTT
TRBJ2-7	many	TRBV5-1	NA	CASSPRPGYEQYF	TGCGCCAGCAGCCCCCGGCCTGGCTACGAGCAGTACTTC
TRBJ1-5	few	TRBV20-1	TRBD1	CSATGQDNQPQHF	TGCAGTGCCACCGGACAGGACAATCAGCCCCAGCATTTT
TRBJ2-7	many	TRBV10-3	NA	CAIMGSGDEQYF	TGTGCCATCATGGGAAGTGGGGACGAGCAGTACTTC
TRBJ2-7	many	TRBV2	TRBD2	CASSESGRVDEQYF	TGTGCCAGCAGTGAAAGCGGGAGGGTGGACGAGCAGTACTTC
TRBJ2-5	few	TRBV4-2	TRBD2	CASSQDLAGGPFSETQYF	TGTGCCAGCAGCCAAGATCTAGCGGGAGGGCCATTCAGTGAGACCCAGTACTTC
TRBJ1-1	many	TRBV4-1	NA	CASSPTSTDYTEAFF	TGCGCCAGCAGCCCGACGTCGACGGACTACACTGAAGCTTTCTTT
TRBJ1-5	NA	TRBV19	TRBD1	CASRQGVSNQPQHF	TGTGCCAGCCGTCAGGGGGTGAGCAATCAGCCCCAGCATTTT
TRBJ2-2	many	TRBV7-3	NA	CASSLAPGQISNTGELFF	TGTGCCAGCAGCTTAGCTCCGGGACAAATCTCGAACACCGGGGAGCTGTTTTTT